One and the same sample provided the 5 T cell receptor beta chains below, sequenced in a study of shared clonotypes between healthy human individuals (dated by TCRdb to 2018 to 2021). Library method: the immunoSEQ multiplex PCR assay. TCRdb retrieved this table from immuneACCESS and kept in-frame rearrangements only. Not all clones are present; in checked studies, unresolved V genes account for under half, and no reason is known for the remainder. The sample table holds millions of clones, of which over 85% were seen once. The ten largest clonotypes hold 0.13% of the sample. The sequenced sample consisted of naive CD4+ T cells sorted from blood. Interpreted using the paper, the cell subset or site label stands for: CD45RA+ positively selected. These receptors all stem from a man aged 18 to 29 in good health.

This rearrangement joins TRBV6-1 to TRBJ1-2; D is unresolved. The CDR3 runs 13 residues. Trimming removed 4 bases from V and 0 bases from J, with 6 bases in between. Germline V gives CDR1 MNHNS, CDR2 SASEGT. CDR3 loop: CASSGTSNYGYTF. The CDR3 DNA is TGTGCCAGCAGTGGAACATCTAACTATGGCTACACCTTC.

The rearrangement joins TRBV9 to TRBJ2-3, with 10 bases that match TRBD2. There are 16 residues in the CDR3. Trimming at V came to 2 bases and at J to 2 bases, leaving 5 bases not matched to a gene. Germline loops: CDR1 SGDLS, CDR2 YYNGEE. CDR3 DNA: TGTGCCAGCAGCGTTCGAGCGGGGGGGATCACAGATACGCAGTATTTT. It is translated as CASSVRAGGITDTQYF.

The chain uses TRBV6-5 and TRBJ2-1; 9 bases agree with TRBD1. Trimming took 5 bases from V and 5 from J; bases not matched to a gene: 7. Germline CDR1 is MNHEY and CDR2 is SVGAGI. The CDR3 loop spans 15 amino acids. DNA of the CDR3: TGTGCCAGCAGTGTCCGGGACAGGGTTAACAATGAGCAGTTCTTC. Its translation: CASSVRDRVNNEQFF.

The V call is TRBV5-8, the J call TRBJ1-4; 9 bases match TRBD1. V shed 6 bases, J shed 6 bases, and the junction held 3 bases outside the gene matches. The CDR3 runs 13 residues. CDR1 is SGHTS and CDR2 is YDEGEE in the germline V gene. CDR3: CASNRGRDEKLFF. The DNA of the CDR3 is TGTGCCAGCAACAGGGGGCGGGATGAAAAACTGTTTTTT.

This clone was seen once. V is TRBV10-3 and J is TRBJ1-5; possibly TRBD1 for D (5 bases). This CDR3 has 14 amino acids. Trimming cost V 10 bases and J 1 base, with 14 bases left between them. CDR1 ENHRY and CDR2 SYGVKD come from the germline V gene. The CDR3 nucleotides are TGTGCCACAACTAACGGGGACAGCAATCAGCCCCAGCATTTT. It specifies CATTNGDSNQPQHF.